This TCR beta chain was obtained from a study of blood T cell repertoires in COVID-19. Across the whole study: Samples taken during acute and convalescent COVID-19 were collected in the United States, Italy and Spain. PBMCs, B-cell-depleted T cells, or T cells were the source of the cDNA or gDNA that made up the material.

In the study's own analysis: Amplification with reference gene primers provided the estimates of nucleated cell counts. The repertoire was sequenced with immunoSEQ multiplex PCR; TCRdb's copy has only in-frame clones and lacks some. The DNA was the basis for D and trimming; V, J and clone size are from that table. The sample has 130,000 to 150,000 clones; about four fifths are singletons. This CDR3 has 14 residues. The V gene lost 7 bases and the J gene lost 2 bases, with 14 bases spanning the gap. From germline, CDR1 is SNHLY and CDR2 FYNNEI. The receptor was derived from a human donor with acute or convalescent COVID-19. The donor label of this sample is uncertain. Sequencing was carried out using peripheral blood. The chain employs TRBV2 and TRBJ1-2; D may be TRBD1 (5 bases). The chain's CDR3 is CASTLSGGNYGYTF. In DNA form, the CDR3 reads TGTGCCAGCACCCTCAGCGGGGGGAACTATGGCTACACCTTC. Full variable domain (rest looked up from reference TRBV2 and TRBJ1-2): EPEVTQTPSHQVTQMGQEVILRCVPISNHLYFYWYRQILGQKVEFLVSFYNNEISEKSEIFDDQFSVERPDGSNFTLKIRSTKLEDSAMYFCASTLSGGNYGYTFGSGTRLTVV.